A few counts support the clone carrying this T cell receptor (beta chain). The data were obtained in a study of T cell responses to AZD1222 COVID-19 vaccine. About the research overall: Recipients boosted at about 4 weeks or about 12 weeks are pooled.

Produced via immunoSEQ multiplex PCR; TCRdb's table is partial and in-frame only. In the table there are 150,000 to 180,000 clones, 88% of which are singletons. V lost 4 bases, J lost 4 bases, and 19 bases lay in between. The length of the CDR3 is 15 residues. Germline V gives CDR1 SQVTM, CDR2 ANQGSEA. This sequence was found in an adult in good health. The specimen was peripheral blood, collected on day 0 of AZD1222 vaccination. The chain is built from TRBV29-1 and TRBJ1-1; D is undetermined. The CDR3 DNA reads as TGCAGCGTTGGGGCCAACCGGGCTGAGAGCACTGAAGCTTTCTTT. Translation: CSVGANRAESTEAFF. The entire variable domain, with the rest obtained from reference TRBV29-1 and TRBJ1-1, is as follows: SAVISQKPSRDICQRGTSLTIQCQVDSQVTMMFWYRQQPGQSLTLIATANQGSEATYESGFVIDKFPISRPNLTFSTLTVSNMSPEDSSIYLCSVGANRAESTEAFFGQGTRLTVV.